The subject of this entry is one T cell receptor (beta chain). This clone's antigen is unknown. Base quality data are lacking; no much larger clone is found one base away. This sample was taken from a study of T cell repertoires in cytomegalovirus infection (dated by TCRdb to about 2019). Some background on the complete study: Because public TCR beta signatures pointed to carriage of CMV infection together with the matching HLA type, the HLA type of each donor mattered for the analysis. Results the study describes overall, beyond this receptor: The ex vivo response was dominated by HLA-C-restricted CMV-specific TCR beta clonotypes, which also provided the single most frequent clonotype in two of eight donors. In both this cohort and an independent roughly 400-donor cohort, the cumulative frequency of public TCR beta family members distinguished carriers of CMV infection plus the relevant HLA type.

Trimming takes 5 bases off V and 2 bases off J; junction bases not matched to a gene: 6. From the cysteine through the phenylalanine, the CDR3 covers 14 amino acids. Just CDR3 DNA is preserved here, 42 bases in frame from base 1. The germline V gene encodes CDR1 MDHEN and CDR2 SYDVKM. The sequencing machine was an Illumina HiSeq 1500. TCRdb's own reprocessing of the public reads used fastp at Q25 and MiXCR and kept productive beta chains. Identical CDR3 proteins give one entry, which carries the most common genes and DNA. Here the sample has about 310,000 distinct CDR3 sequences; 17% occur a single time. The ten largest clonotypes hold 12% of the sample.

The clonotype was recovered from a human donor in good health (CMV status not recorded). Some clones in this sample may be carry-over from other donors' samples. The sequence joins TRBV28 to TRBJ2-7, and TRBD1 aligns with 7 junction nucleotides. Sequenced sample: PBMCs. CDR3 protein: CASSRYRGAYEQYF. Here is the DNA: TGTGCCAGCAGTCGTTACAGGGGTGCCTACGAGCAGTACTTC.